The 26 T cell receptor beta chains in this list originate from one sample, sequenced in a study of blood T cell repertoires in COVID-19. The assay was immunoSEQ multiplex PCR, and TCRdb's table has in-frame clones only and misses some. Counted here are 300,000 to 350,000 clones, more than 90% occurring once; the ten biggest clones make up roughly 3.9%. The sample comprised PBMCs or T cells enriched from blood (not recorded which). These receptor sequences come from a woman aged 30 to 39 who had been exposed to COVID-19.

In this sample, this clone turned up once. The CDR3 sequence is CASIFVGQGPYGYTF. The CDR3 DNA reads TGTGCCAGCATATTCGTCGGACAGGGCCCGTATGGCTACACCTTC. The chain has TRBV2 and TRBJ1-2, with TRBD1 matching 8 bases. The ends lost 7 bases at V and 5 bases at J; junction bases unmatched: 12. CDR1 is SNHLY and CDR2 is FYNNEI in the germline V gene. The CDR3 extends over 15 amino acids.

The gene calls are TRBV29-1 and TRBJ2-7, with a weak D call TRBD1 (6 bases). The CDR3 contains 14 residues. CDR1 is SQVTM and CDR2 is ANQGSEA in the germline V gene. The germline V and J ends were trimmed by 6 bases and 1 base, with 16 bases remaining between them. CDR3 protein: CSVQPQGSSYEQYF. CDR3 nucleotides: TGCAGCGTCCAACCACAGGGATCGTCCTACGAGCAGTACTTC.

J is TRBJ1-4 and V is TRBV5-1, with D hard to call. The CDR3 spans 14 residues. V shed 2 bases and J shed 4 bases, with 9 bases lying between them. Germline V lookup: CDR1 SGHRS, CDR2 YFSETQ. The CDR3 nucleotides read TGCGCCAGCAGCTTTCCCCGGGATAATGAAAAACTGTTTTTT. Protein sequence: CASSFPRDNEKLFF.

V gene TRBV27 combines with J gene TRBJ2-7, with 7 bases fitting TRBD1. The trim removed 5 bases at V and 7 bases at J, leaving 8 bases unmatched. Germline values: CDR1 MNHEY, CDR2 SMNVEV (reference sequence). The CDR3 totals 13 residues. This CDR3 reads CASSVGTAQEQYF. In DNA, the CDR3 is TGTGCCAGCAGTGTCGGGACAGCCCAAGAGCAGTACTTC.

The CDR3 sequence: CASSERPSGQGASSPLHF. The CDR3 DNA reads TGTGCCAGCAGCGAAAGACCGTCAGGACAGGGGGCGAGTTCACCCCTCCACTTT. V is TRBV6-1 and J is TRBJ1-6, with 11 nucleotides matching TRBD1. The CDR3 runs to 18 residues. The V gene end was trimmed by 6 bases and the J gene end by 9 bases; junction bases not matched to a gene: 16. CDR1 and CDR2 (germline): MNHNS, SASEGT.

The CDR3 region has the DNA TGTGCCAGCAGTGATACGACAGGGGCCAGCACAGATACGCAGTATTTT. Its translation: CASSDTTGASTDTQYF. The V gene is TRBV25-1, the J gene TRBJ2-3; 8 bases align to TRBD1. Germline values: CDR1 MGHDK, CDR2 SYGVNS. J lost 0 bases, V lost 3 bases, and 5 bases had no gene match. The CDR3 spans 16 residues.

The V and J genes are TRBV24-1 and TRBJ1-2; D is possibly TRBD1 (5 bases). The V and J ends lost 4 bases and 7 bases respectively, with 15 bases between them. CDR3 length: 14 amino acids. Germline values: CDR1 KGHDR, CDR2 SFDVKD. The CDR3 DNA follows: TGTGCCACCAGTGAGGCGAAGGGGAGGTCTGGCTACACCTTC. This sequence encodes CATSEAKGRSGYTF.

In its sample, this clone was seen once. The V gene is TRBV4-3, the J gene TRBJ1-4; the D is unclear. The CDR3 loop spans 15 amino acids. Between the trimmed V and J ends, which lost 2 bases and 6 bases, there was a span of 13 bases. The germline CDR1 and CDR2 sequences are LGHNA and YSLEER. As DNA, the CDR3 is TGCGCCAGCAGCCAATTCCGACGGGAGGATGAAAAACTGTTTTTT. Protein sequence: CASSQFRREDEKLFF.

The rearrangement links TRBV5-1 to TRBJ1-1, with TRBD1 matching 7 bases. Germline V gene data show CDR1 as SGHRS and CDR2 as YFSETQ. Trimming cost V 5 bases and J 0 bases; bases outside gene matches: 7. The CDR3 has 15 residues. The CDR3 DNA sequence: TGCGCCAGCAGGGCCATAGGGACAGTGAACACTGAAGCTTTCTTT. It yields the protein CASRAIGTVNTEAFF.

This clone came up a few times. The chain combines TRBV10-1 with TRBJ2-7; 10 bases are shared with TRBD1. V was pared by 8 bases and J by 7 bases, with 5 bases of the junction left unmatched. The CDR3 has 12 amino acids. The germline gives CDR1 WNHNN, CDR2 SYGVQD (reference sequence). CDR3 in amino acids: CASQDRGREQYF. The CDR3 DNA reads as TGCGCCAGCCAAGACAGGGGGCGTGAGCAGTACTTC.

This chain uses TRBV7-8 with TRBJ1-1; the D is unclear. V was clipped by 5 bases and J by 1 base, with 8 bases between them. The length of the CDR3 is 13 residues. CDR1 is SGHVS and CDR2 is FQNEAQ in the germline V gene. CDR3 nucleotide sequence: TGTGCCAGCAGCCCCTATAAGAACACTGAAGCTTTCTTT. Its translation: CASSPYKNTEAFF.

The chain joins TRBV12-3 or TRBV12-4 to TRBJ2-7, with TRBD1 matching over 8 bases. Unmatched junction bases numbered 7, after V lost 6 bases and J lost 6 bases. This CDR3 is 13 amino acids long. The CDR3 here is CASRGDRSGEQYF. The CDR3 coding sequence is TGTGCCAGCAGGGGGGACAGGTCGGGCGAGCAGTACTTC.

This clone was counted a few times. CDR3 nucleotides: TGTGCCAGCAGCTCTAACCACCCCCGGACAGGGGTCGGCTACACCTTC. Translated: CASSSNHPRTGVGYTF. V gene TRBV5-4 combines with J gene TRBJ1-2, with 9 positions matching TRBD1. CDR1 is SGHNT, CDR2 YYREEE, per germline (reference sequence). This CDR3 contains 16 residues. Germline trimming cut 3 bases from V and 8 bases from J; bases unmatched to any gene: 14. The variable domain in full, completed from reference TRBV5-4 and TRBJ1-2, reads ETGVTQSPTHLIKTRGQQVTLRCSSQSGHNTVSWYQQALGQGPQFIFQYYREEENGRGNFPPRFSGLQFPNYSSELNVNALELDDSALYLCASSSNHPRTGVGYTFGSGTRLTVV.

V usage is TRBV7-7 and J usage is TRBJ2-5; no reliable D call. Trimming pared 5 bases from V and 5 bases from J, leaving 12 bases between. Germline values: CDR1 SSHAT, CDR2 FNYEAQ (reference sequence). The CDR3 has 13 residues. The CDR3: CASSDRLRETQYF. The CDR3 nucleotides are TGTGCCAGCAGCGATAGACTTCGGGAGACCCAGTACTTC.

The chain links TRBV5-1 to TRBJ2-3; 7 bases map to TRBD2. CDR1 SGHRS and CDR2 YFSETQ come from the germline V gene. This CDR3 has 12 residues. Trimming cost V 4 bases and J 5 bases; bases outside gene matches: 1. The CDR3 region has the DNA TGCGCCAGCAGCCCGGGGGGAGATACGCAGTATTTT. Its translation is CASSPGGDTQYF.

The chain combines TRBV2 with TRBJ2-2; TRBD2 matches 10 bases. CDR3 length: 15 amino acids. Germline V gives CDR1 SNHLY, CDR2 FYNNEI. Trimming removed 8 bases from V and 2 bases from J; junction bases left unmatched: 5. DNA of the CDR3: TGTGCCAGCGATCTAGCGGGGGTTAACACCGGGGAGCTGTTTTTT. Translation: CASDLAGVNTGELFF.

J is TRBJ1-5 and V is TRBV2, with 7 nucleotides matching TRBD1. There are 13 residues in the CDR3. J gave up 4 bases and V 7 bases, and 4 bases lay outside the gene matches. Germline CDR1 reads SNHLY; CDR2 reads FYNNEI. This CDR3 reads CASNDRVNQPQHF. CDR3 nucleotide sequence: TGTGCCAGCAATGACAGGGTTAATCAGCCCCAGCATTTT.

The CDR3 bases are TGTGCCAGCAGCCCAAATTGGGGGCGAGATGGCTACACCTTC. Translation gives CASSPNWGRDGYTF. The chain combines TRBV7-2 with TRBJ1-2, with a tentative D call TRBD1 (6 bases). The CDR3 extends over 14 amino acids. V lost 5 bases and J lost 6, with 16 bases in between. Germline CDR1 and CDR2: SGHTA and FQGNSA.

V is TRBV5-4 and J is TRBJ2-1; no firm D call. From germline, CDR1 is SGHNT and CDR2 YYREEE (reference sequence). The CDR3 is made up of 15 amino acids. The V end was cut by 0 bases, the J end by 0 bases, with 7 bases between. The CDR3 protein is CASSLVRSSYNEQFF. The CDR3, as DNA: TGTGCCAGCAGCTTGGTTCGCAGCTCCTACAATGAGCAGTTCTTC.

This rearrangement joins TRBV7-9 to TRBJ2-4; the match to TRBD1 covers 8 bases. The CDR3 has 18 residues. CDR1 SEHNR and CDR2 FQNEAQ come from the germline V gene (reference sequence). Trimming took 1 base from V and 0 from J; bases not matched to a gene: 8. The CDR3 sequence: CASSLGDRISLAKNIQYF. CDR3 in DNA: TGTGCCAGCAGCTTAGGGGACAGGATTTCCCTAGCCAAAAACATTCAGTACTTC.

As to this clone: This sample also contains other DNA sequences that code for the same CDR3. V and J are TRBV5-1 and TRBJ2-7; 9 nucleotides line up with TRBD2. The germline V gene encodes CDR1 SGHRS and CDR2 YFSETQ. This CDR3 has 15 residues. V shed 0 bases and J 2 bases; nucleotides not matched to a gene: 3. CDR3 residues: CASSLGSGGTYEQYF. The CDR3 coding sequence is TGCGCCAGCAGCTTGGGCAGCGGGGGGACCTACGAGCAGTACTTC. The full variable domain, completed using reference TRBV5-1 and TRBJ2-7, is KAGVTQTPRYLIKTRGQQVTLSCSPISGHRSVSWYQQTPGQGLQFLFEYFSETQRNKGNFPGRFSGRQFSNSRSEMNVSTLELGDSALYLCASSLGSGGTYEQYFGPGTRLTVT.

The chain is built from TRBV27 and TRBJ1-2; 9 nucleotides match TRBD1. CDR1 and CDR2 (germline): MNHEY, SMNVEV (reference sequence). This CDR3 has 17 amino acids. V lost 6 bases and J lost 0; bases outside the gene matches: 11. CDR3 amino acids: CASRTQGAGRANYGYTF. DNA of the CDR3: TGTGCCAGCAGGACACAGGGGGCAGGACGCGCTAACTATGGCTACACCTTC.

The chain links TRBV7-8 to TRBJ1-2, with 7 bases identical to TRBD1. The CDR3 is made up of 14 amino acids. Per germline, CDR1 SGHVS and CDR2 FQNEAQ. V shed 5 bases, J shed 2 bases, and the junction held 5 bases outside the gene matches. As DNA, the CDR3 is TGTGCCAGCAGCCCAGACAGGGAGAACTATGGCTACACCTTC. This encodes CASSPDRENYGYTF.

The chain is built from TRBV5-1 and TRBJ2-1; D may be TRBD2 (6 bases). The germline V gene has CDR1 SGHRS and CDR2 YFSETQ. This CDR3 has 15 amino acids. Trimming removed 4 bases at V and 6 bases at J, with 17 bases between. This CDR3 is CASSPGTGGSNEQFF. The CDR3 region has the DNA TGCGCCAGCAGCCCAGGGACTGGAGGGAGCAATGAGCAGTTCTTC.

The chain links TRBV7-9 to TRBJ1-4, with D possibly matching TRBD1 (6 bases). The CDR3 has 14 residues. V dropped 5 bases and J dropped 8 bases, with 15 bases sitting between them. Germline V gene data show CDR1 as SEHNR and CDR2 as FQNEAQ (reference sequence). The CDR3: CASSRPDSGEKLFF. The CDR3 DNA is TGTGCCAGCAGCCGACCGGACAGTGGGGAAAAACTGTTTTTT.

The rearrangement links TRBV19 to TRBJ2-1, with 9 bases aligning to TRBD1. The ends lost 5 bases at V and 12 bases at J; junction bases unmatched: 8. The length of the CDR3 is 13 residues. The germline gives CDR1 LNHDA, CDR2 SQIVND (reference sequence). The DNA for the CDR3 is TGTGCCAGTAGTCCGGGACAGGGTCTTTCGCAGTTCTTC. Protein product: CASSPGQGLSQFF.